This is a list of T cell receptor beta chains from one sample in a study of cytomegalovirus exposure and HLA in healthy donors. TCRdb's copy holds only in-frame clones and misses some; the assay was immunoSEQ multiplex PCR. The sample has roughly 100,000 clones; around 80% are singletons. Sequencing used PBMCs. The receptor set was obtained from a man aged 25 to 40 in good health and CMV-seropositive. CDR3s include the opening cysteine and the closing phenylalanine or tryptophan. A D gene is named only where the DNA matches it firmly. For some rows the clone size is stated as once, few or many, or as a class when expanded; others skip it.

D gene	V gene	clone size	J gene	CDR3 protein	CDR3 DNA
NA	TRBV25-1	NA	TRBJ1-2	CASRDRDTNYGYTF	TGTGCCAGCAGGGATCGGGACACTAACTATGGCTACACCTTC
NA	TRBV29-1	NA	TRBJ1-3	CSVETDTSGNTIYF	TGCAGCGTTGAGACCGACACCTCTGGAAACACCATATATTTT
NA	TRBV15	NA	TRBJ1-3	CATSRDSSGNTIYF	TGTGCCACCAGCAGAGACAGCTCTGGAAACACCATATATTTT
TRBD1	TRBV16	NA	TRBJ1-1	CASSDRGRGNTEAFF	TGTGCCAGCAGTGACAGGGGGCGTGGGAACACTGAAGCTTTCTTT
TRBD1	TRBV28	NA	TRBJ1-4	CASRNRDRGGEKLFF	TGTGCCAGCAGAAACCGGGACAGGGGAGGCGAAAAACTGTTTTTT
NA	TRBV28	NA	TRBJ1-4	CASSGGGTNEKLFF	TGTGCCAGCAGTGGAGGCGGTACTAATGAAAAACTGTTTTTT
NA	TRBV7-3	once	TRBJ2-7	CASSPRASQGYEQYF	TGTGCCAGCAGCCCACGCGCCTCACAGGGCTACGAGCAGTACTTC
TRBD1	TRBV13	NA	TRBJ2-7	CASSLDRTGALEQYF	TGTGCCAGCAGCTTAGATAGGACAGGGGCCCTCGAGCAGTACTTC
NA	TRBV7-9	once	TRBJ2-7	CASSLEEGDEQYF	TGTGCCAGCAGCTTAGAAGAGGGAGACGAGCAGTACTTC
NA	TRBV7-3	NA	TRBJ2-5	CASSLKRGETQYF	TGTGCCAGCAGCTTAAAGCGTGGCGAGACCCAGTACTTC
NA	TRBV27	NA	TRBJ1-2	CASFGGGSDGYTF	TGTGCCAGCTTCGGGGGAGGGAGCGATGGCTACACCTTC
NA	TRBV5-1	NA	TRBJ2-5	CASSPDDRQYF	TGCGCCAGCAGCCCCGACGACAGACAGTACTTC
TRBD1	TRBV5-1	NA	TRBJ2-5	CASSTRQGEKETQYF	TGCGCCAGCAGCACTCGACAGGGGGAAAAAGAGACCCAGTACTTC
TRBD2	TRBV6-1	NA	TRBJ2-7	CASSEAGGFIYEQYF	TGTGCCAGCAGTGAAGCGGGGGGGTTCATCTACGAGCAGTACTTC
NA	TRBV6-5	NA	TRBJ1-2	CASTNGGAGGYTF	TGTGCCAGCACCAACGGGGGGGCAGGAGGCTACACCTTC
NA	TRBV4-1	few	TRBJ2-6	CASSPFLFAGANVLTF	TGCGCCAGCAGCCCCTTTCTTTTTGCTGGGGCCAACGTCCTGACTTTC
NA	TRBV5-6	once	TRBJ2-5	CASSLTETQYF	TGTGCCAGCAGCTTGACTGAGACCCAGTACTTC
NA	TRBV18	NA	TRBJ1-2	CASSPGAETSYGYTF	TGTGCCAGCTCACCGGGAGCAGAGACCTCCTATGGCTACACCTTC
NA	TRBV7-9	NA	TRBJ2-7	CASSLAGPSSYEQYF	TGTGCCAGCAGCTTAGCGGGGCCCAGCTCCTACGAGCAGTACTTC
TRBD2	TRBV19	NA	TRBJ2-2	CASSDALAGGIGELFF	TGTGCCAGTAGTGATGCGCTAGCGGGGGGGATCGGGGAGCTGTTTTTT
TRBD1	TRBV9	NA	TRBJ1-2	CASSSQGGANYGYTF	TGTGCCAGCAGCTCTCAGGGGGGAGCTAACTATGGCTACACCTTC
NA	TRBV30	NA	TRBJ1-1	CAWSSESGTEAFF	TGTGCCTGGAGTTCGGAATCGGGCACTGAAGCTTTCTTT